This passage covers 23 T cell receptor beta chains from one sample sequenced in a study of long-term antiretroviral therapy in people with HIV. Researchers report immunoSEQ v3.0 was run at survey level. The method was immunoSEQ multiplex PCR; TCRdb's version includes in-frame clones alone and lacks a portion of them. Of more than 20,000 clones listed, about 85% are singletons. Sequenced material: unsorted PBMCs, taken 1.9 years after starting antiretroviral therapy. Receptor source: a woman between 25 and 40 years old with HIV.

This sequence joins TRBV14 and TRBJ1-2, with 10 bases identical to TRBD1. CDR1 SGHDN and CDR2 FVKESK come from the germline V gene. The V and J ends lost 5 bases and 5 bases, in that order; junction bases with no gene match: 5. The CDR3 runs to 14 residues. The CDR3 DNA reads as TGTGCCAGCAGCGTCAGGACAGGGGGATATGGCTACACCTTC. Its translation is CASSVRTGGYGYTF.

This clone appeared a few times. The chain employs TRBV10-1 and TRBJ2-3; 10 bases fit TRBD1. The CDR3 contains 16 residues. Per the germline V gene, CDR1 is WNHNN and CDR2 is SYGVQD (reference sequence). V lost 2 bases to trimming and J lost 8 bases; unmatched junction nucleotides: 10. The CDR3 loop is CASSEGVTGGLGTQYF. DNA of the CDR3: TGCGCCAGCAGTGAGGGGGTGACAGGGGGCTTGGGTACGCAGTATTTT.

This clone was detected a few times. The chain recombines TRBV6-1 with TRBJ2-7; D might be TRBD1 (5 bases). Germline assignment: CDR1 MNHNS and CDR2 SASEGT. V was shortened by 7 bases and J by 4 bases, with 11 bases between the two germline ends. The CDR3 is 12 amino acids. The CDR3 sequence: CASISQGYEQYV. CDR3 coding DNA: TGTGCCAGCATCTCCCAGGGTTACGAGCAGTACGTC.

The chain has TRBV21-1 and TRBJ2-7; TRBD1 is the table's D call and was not checked against the DNA. TRBV21-1 is an annotated pseudogene. The CDR3 has 17 residues. CDR3 DNA: TGTGCCACCCTCGGGGGGCCAGCGACAGGGGAGCCCGACGAGCAGTACTTC. Protein: CATLGGPATGEPDEQYF.

This chain joins TRBV4-1 and TRBJ1-3; 10 bases line up with TRBD1. This CDR3 is 18 amino acids long. Germline assignment: CDR1 MGHRA and CDR2 YSYEKL. V gave up 5 bases and J gave up 3 bases; unmatched junction bases: 13. CDR3 residues: CASSSRQGAEIFGNTIYF. The CDR3 DNA sequence: TGCGCCAGCAGCTCCCGACAGGGGGCGGAAATTTTTGGAAACACCATATATTTT.

The V call is TRBV19, the J call TRBJ2-1; D assignment may be TRBD1 or TRBD2 (5 bases each). Trimming cost V 1 base and J 0 bases, with 7 bases left between them. Looked up from germline, CDR1 is LNHDA and CDR2 is SQIVND (reference sequence). This CDR3 is built from 15 residues. CDR3 amino acids: CASSIGGNSYNEQFF. CDR3 DNA: TGTGCCAGTAGTATAGGGGGGAACTCCTACAATGAGCAGTTCTTC. Using reference TRBV19 and TRBJ2-1 for the parts outside the CDR3, the full variable domain is DGGITQSPKYLFRKEGQNVTLSCEQNLNHDAMYWYRQDPGQGLRLIYYSQIVNDFQKGDIAEGYSVSREKKESFPLTVTSAQKNPTAFYLCASSIGGNSYNEQFFGPGTRLTVL.

This clone has a single count. CDR3 amino acids: CAWSRGLYNEQFF. The CDR3 coding sequence is TGTGCCTGGAGCAGGGGGCTGTACAATGAGCAGTTCTTC. The chain has TRBV30 and TRBJ2-1, with TRBD1 matching over 8 bases. Germline V gene sequence: CDR1 GTSNPN, CDR2 SVGIG (reference sequence). The V and J ends lost 3 bases and 4 bases, in that order; junction bases with no gene match: 2. The CDR3 has 13 amino acids.

The chain employs TRBV14 and TRBJ2-7; D gene ambiguous. Trimming took off 4 bases at V and 2 bases at J, with 6 bases between the two ends. CDR3 size: 12 residues. The germline V gene has CDR1 SGHDN and CDR2 FVKESK. CDR3 sequence (DNA): TGTGCCAGCAGCCTGTTCACCTACGAGCAGTACTTC. Translation gives CASSLFTYEQYF.

This sequence joins TRBV2 and TRBJ2-7; D assignment may be TRBD1 or TRBD2 (6 bases each). This CDR3 has 14 amino acids. CDR1 SNHLY and CDR2 FYNNEI come from the germline V gene. The V end lost 5 bases, the J end lost 3 bases, and 14 bases lay between the germline ends. The DNA for the CDR3 is TGTGCCAGCAGTAGGGAACAGGGAGGCTACGAGCAGTACTTC. It is translated as CASSREQGGYEQYF.

V and J are TRBV25-1 and TRBJ1-1; D remains unclear. Germline V lookup: CDR1 MGHDK, CDR2 SYGVNS. CDR3 length: 14 amino acids. V lost 6 bases and J lost 5, with 16 bases in between. The CDR3 DNA is TGTGCCAGCAGGGTAGGGAGCTCTGGAACTGAAGCTTTCTTT. Amino acids: CASRVGSSGTEAFF. The full variable domain, its missing parts supplied by reference TRBV25-1 and TRBJ1-1, is EADIYQTPRYLVIGTGKKITLECSQTMGHDKMYWYQQDPGMELHLIHYSYGVNSTEKGDLSSESTVSRIRTEHFPLTLESARPSHTSQYLCASRVGSSGTEAFFGQGTRLTVV.

The CDR3 protein is CASSEGTGVQPQHF. CDR3 nucleotides: TGTGCCAGCAGTGAGGGCACAGGGGTCCAGCCCCAGCATTTT. The chain has TRBV6-1 and TRBJ1-5, with 7 bases identical to TRBD1. CDR3 length: 14 residues. V shed 3 bases and J 7 bases; nucleotides not matched to a gene: 6. From germline, CDR1 is MNHNS and CDR2 SASEGT.

The J gene is TRBJ2-7, the V gene TRBV11-2, with TRBD1 matching 7 bases. The CDR3 runs 15 residues. Germline-derived CDR1 and CDR2 are SGHAT and FQNNGV. Trimming removed 5 bases from V and 1 base from J; junction bases left unmatched: 8. CDR3 amino acids: CASSPRAGGSYEQYF. CDR3 bases: TGTGCCAGCAGCCCTCGGGCAGGGGGATCCTACGAGCAGTACTTC.

The chain uses TRBV7-2 and TRBJ2-5, with D unresolved. Germline CDR1 is SGHTA and CDR2 is FQGNSA. The CDR3 totals 14 residues. V lost 2 bases and J 5 bases, leaving 12 bases between the germline ends. This CDR3 is CASSLYDSLETQYF. Here the CDR3 DNA reads TGTGCCAGCAGCTTATATGACTCCCTGGAGACCCAGTACTTC.

This rearrangement joins TRBV10-2 to TRBJ1-4; D remains ambiguous. The V end was cut by 8 bases, the J end by 0 bases, with 10 bases between. The germline CDR1 and CDR2 sequences are WSHSY and SAAADI. The CDR3 runs 14 residues. The CDR3 nucleotides are TGCGCCAGCGCCAGCTCAGCAACTAATGAAAAACTGTTTTTT. It codes for CASASSATNEKLFF.

The chain is built from TRBV18 and TRBJ1-2, with TRBD1 matching over 9 bases. J gave up 5 bases and V 1 base, and 8 bases lay outside the gene matches. Germline lookup yields CDR1 KGHSH and CDR2 LQKENI. The CDR3 length is 16 residues. The CDR3 DNA reads TGTGCCAGCTCACCACGACGATTGGGACAGGGTTATGGCTACACCTTC. Translation gives CASSPRRLGQGYGYTF.

The gene calls are TRBV6-1 and TRBJ1-1; D is unresolved. Germline CDR1 is MNHNS and CDR2 is SASEGT. CDR3 length: 11 residues. Trimming stripped 7 bases from V and 8 bases from J, with 11 bases between. CDR3 bases: TGTGCCAGCATCCCCCTAAGAGAAGCTTTCTTT. This encodes CASIPLREAFF.

V and J are TRBV30 and TRBJ2-3, with 9 bases identical to TRBD2. The CDR3 extends over 17 amino acids. The trim removed 3 bases at V and 7 bases at J, leaving 17 bases unmatched. In germline, CDR1 is GTSNPN, CDR2 SVGIG (reference sequence). The CDR3 coding sequence is TGTGCCTGGAGCGACAACCTAGGGCGGGGGGGCTCATATACGCAGTATTTT. Translating gives CAWSDNLGRGGSYTQYF.

V usage is TRBV27 and J usage is TRBJ2-6; no reliable D call. The V gene lost 6 bases and the J gene lost 0 bases, with 6 bases spanning the gap. The CDR3 loop spans 14 amino acids. Germline lookup yields CDR1 MNHEY and CDR2 SMNVEV (reference sequence). Here the CDR3 reads CASSLSSGANVLTF. The CDR3 DNA follows: TGTGCCAGCAGCCTGAGCTCTGGGGCCAACGTCCTGACTTTC. Based on the CDR3 plus reference TRBV27 and TRBJ2-6, the full variable domain is EAQVTQNPRYLITVTGKKLTVTCSQNMNHEYMSWYRQDPGLGLRQIYYSMNVEVTDKGDVPEGYKVSRKEKRNFPLILESPSPNQTSLYFCASSLSSGANVLTFGAGSRLTVL.

The chain joins TRBV30 to TRBJ2-6, with D perhaps matching TRBD1 (5 bases). From germline, CDR1 is GTSNPN and CDR2 SVGIG (reference sequence). The CDR3 consists of 14 residues. The V end was cut by 1 base, the J end by 1 base, with 5 bases between. The CDR3 region has the DNA TGTGCCTGGAGTGGACAGTCTGGGGCCAACGTCCTGACTTTC. Amino acid sequence: CAWSGQSGANVLTF. Combining the CDR3 with reference TRBV30 and TRBJ2-6 gives the whole variable domain SQTIHQWPATLVQPVGSPLSLECTVEGTSNPNLYWYRQAAGRGLQLLFYSVGIGQISSEVPQNLSASRPQDRQFILSSKKLLLSDSGFYLCAWSGQSGANVLTFGAGSRLTVL.

This chain connects TRBV6-1 to TRBJ2-5; a weak D match, TRBD2 (7 bases). Looked up from germline, CDR1 is MNHNS and CDR2 is SASEGT. Trimming cost V 4 bases and J 4 bases, with 13 bases left between them. The CDR3 is 14 residues long. Here the CDR3 DNA reads TGTGCCAGCAGTGTGAGGGGGGGCAGAGAGACCCAGTACTTC. This sequence encodes CASSVRGGRETQYF.

The chain joins TRBV9 to TRBJ1-1, with D unresolved. Trimming left V 2 bases short and J 5 bases short, with 10 bases between. The length of the CDR3 is 13 residues. Germline V gene data show CDR1 as SGDLS and CDR2 as YYNGEE. CDR3 in DNA: TGTGCCAGCAGCGTCGCAGCTAAGACTGAAGCTTTCTTT. Protein product: CASSVAAKTEAFF. The entire variable domain, with the rest obtained from reference TRBV9 and TRBJ1-1, is as follows: DSGVTQTPKHLITATGQRVTLRCSPRSGDLSVYWYQQSLDQGLQFLIQYYNGEERAKGNILERFSAQQFPDLHSELNLSSLELGDSALYFCASSVAAKTEAFFGQGTRLTVV.

The chain has TRBV10-2 and TRBJ1-2; D unresolved. The ends were cut back, 3 bases at V and 4 bases at J, with 9 bases in the middle. Germline values: CDR1 WSHSY, CDR2 SAAADI. CDR3 size: 13 residues. CDR3 protein: CASSDNPPYGYTF. The CDR3 DNA reads TGCGCCAGCAGTGATAATCCGCCCTATGGCTACACCTTC.

The genes are TRBV19 and TRBJ1-3; possible D gene TRBD1, 6 bases. V was clipped by 3 bases and J by 1 base, with 13 bases between them. Germline V gene data show CDR1 as LNHDA and CDR2 as SQIVND (reference sequence). The CDR3 has 16 residues. As DNA, the CDR3 is TGTGCCAGTAGTATGTGGGCAGGGGAATCTGGAAACACCATATATTTT. Protein: CASSMWAGESGNTIYF.